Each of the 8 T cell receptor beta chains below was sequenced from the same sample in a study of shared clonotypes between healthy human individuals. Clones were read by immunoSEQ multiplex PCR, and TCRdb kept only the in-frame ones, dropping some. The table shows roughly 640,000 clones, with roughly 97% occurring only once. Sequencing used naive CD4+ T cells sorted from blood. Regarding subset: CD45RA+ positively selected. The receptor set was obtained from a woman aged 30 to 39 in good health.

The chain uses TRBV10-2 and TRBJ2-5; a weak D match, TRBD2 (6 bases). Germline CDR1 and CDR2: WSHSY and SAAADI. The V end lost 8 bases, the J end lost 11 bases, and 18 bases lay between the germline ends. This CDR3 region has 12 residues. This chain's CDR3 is CASCTSWEEQYF. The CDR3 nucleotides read TGCGCCAGCTGTACTAGCTGGGAGGAGCAGTACTTC.

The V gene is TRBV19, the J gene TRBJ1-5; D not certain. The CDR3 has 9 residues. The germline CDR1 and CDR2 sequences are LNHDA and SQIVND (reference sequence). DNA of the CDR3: TGTCCATTGGGTCAGCCCCAGCATTTT. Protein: CPLGQPQHF.

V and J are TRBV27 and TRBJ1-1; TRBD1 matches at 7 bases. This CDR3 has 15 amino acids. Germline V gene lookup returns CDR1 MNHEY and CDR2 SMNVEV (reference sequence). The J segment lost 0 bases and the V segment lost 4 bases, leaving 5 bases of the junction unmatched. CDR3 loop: CASSWNRGLNTEAFF. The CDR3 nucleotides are TGTGCCAGCAGTTGGAACAGGGGCTTGAACACTGAAGCTTTCTTT.

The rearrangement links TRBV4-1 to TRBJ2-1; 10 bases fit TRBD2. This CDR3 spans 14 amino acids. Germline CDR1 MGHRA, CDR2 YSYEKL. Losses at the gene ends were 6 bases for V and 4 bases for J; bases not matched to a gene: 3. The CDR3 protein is CASRKLAGYNEQFF. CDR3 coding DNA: TGCGCCAGCAGAAAACTAGCGGGATACAATGAGCAGTTCTTC.

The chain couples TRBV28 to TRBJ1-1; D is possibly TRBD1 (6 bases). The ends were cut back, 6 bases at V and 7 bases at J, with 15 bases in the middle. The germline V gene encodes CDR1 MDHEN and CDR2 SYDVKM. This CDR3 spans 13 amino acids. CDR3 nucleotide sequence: TGTGCCAGCAGCCCACCTTCGACAGGTGAAGCTTTCTTT. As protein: CASSPPSTGEAFF. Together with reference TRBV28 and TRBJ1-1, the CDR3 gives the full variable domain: DVKVTQSSRYLVKRTGEKVFLECVQDMDHENMFWYRQDPGLGLRLIYFSYDVKMKEKGDIPEGYSVSREKKERFSLILESASTNQTSMYLCASSPPSTGEAFFGQGTRLTVV.

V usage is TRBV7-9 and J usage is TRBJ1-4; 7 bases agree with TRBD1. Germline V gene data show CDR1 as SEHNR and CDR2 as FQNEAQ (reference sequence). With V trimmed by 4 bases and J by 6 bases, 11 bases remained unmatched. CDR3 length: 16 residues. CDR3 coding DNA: TGTGCCAGCAGCTCCCAGGGGGGGATTAGGGATGAAAAACTGTTTTTT. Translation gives CASSSQGGIRDEKLFF.

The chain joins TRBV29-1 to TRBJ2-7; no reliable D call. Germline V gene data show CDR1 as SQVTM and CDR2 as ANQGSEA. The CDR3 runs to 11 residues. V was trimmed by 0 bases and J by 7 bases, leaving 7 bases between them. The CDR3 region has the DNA TGCAGCGTTGAAGATCGGGTGGAGCAGTACTTC. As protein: CSVEDRVEQYF.

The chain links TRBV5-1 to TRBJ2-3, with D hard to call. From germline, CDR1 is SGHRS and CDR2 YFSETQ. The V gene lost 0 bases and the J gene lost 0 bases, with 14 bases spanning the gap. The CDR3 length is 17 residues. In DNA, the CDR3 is TGCGCCAGCAGCTTGGGGGAAAAGGCGGTTAGCACAGATACGCAGTATTTT. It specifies CASSLGEKAVSTDTQYF.